This T cell receptor (beta chain) derives from a study of blood T cells in healthy people across ages. Looked up from germline, CDR1 is SGHTA and CDR2 is FQGNSA. The germline V and J ends were trimmed by 0 bases and 3 bases, with 9 bases remaining between them. The CDR3 loop spans 15 amino acids. The use of a sample-barcoded 5' primer and a J-beta primer mix characterized a second PCR of roughly 7 to 11 cycles. TCRdb processed the 5' RACE reads anew with MiXCR; each CDR3 protein has one entry. This repertoire shows approximately 800,000 distinct CDR3 sequences, roughly 53% found once; its top ten account for about two fifths. This clonotype has more than one count but fewer than ten.

This chain uses TRBV7-2 with TRBJ1-5, with D perhaps matching TRBD1 (5 bases). This receptor was taken from a man older than 75 in good health. The sequencing input was blood. The chain's CDR3 is CASSLAGGVNQPQHF. CDR3 DNA sequence: TGTGCCAGCAGCTTAGCAGGAGGGGTCAATCAGCCCCAGCATTTT.